Listed below are T cell receptor beta chains from one sample, sequenced in a study of beta chain features in type 1 diabetes. The repertoire was sequenced with immunoSEQ multiplex PCR; TCRdb's copy has only in-frame clones and lacks some. The sample shows under 950,000 clones, about a sixth of them seen only once. Sequenced material: naive CD4+ T cells from blood. These TCRs come from a woman between 18 and 30 years old in good health. Both conserved end residues are part of each CDR3. The order of the fields is V gene, D gene, J gene, clone size, CDR3 protein, CDR3 DNA. The D gene is left open where the match is weak. A row's size may be missing; if present it is once, few, many or a size class.

TRBV28,.,TRBJ1-5,.,CASSYGATQPQHF,TGTGCCAGCAGTTACGGCGCCACGCAGCCCCAGCATTTT
TRBV18,.,TRBJ2-2,few,CASSPPHLSRSGELFF,TGTGCCAGCTCACCACCTCATCTGAGTCGCTCCGGGGAGCTGTTTTTT
TRBV11-2,TRBD2,TRBJ2-2,.,CASSLGLAVTGELFF,TGTGCCAGCAGTCTGGGACTAGCAGTCACCGGGGAGCTGTTTTTT
TRBV9,TRBD2,TRBJ2-7,few,CASSATSGSYEQYF,TGTGCCAGCAGCGCGACTAGCGGGAGTTACGAGCAGTACTTC
TRBV5-4,.,TRBJ2-3,few,CASSGTDPTGTDTQYF,TGTGCCAGCAGCGGGACTGATCCTACGGGCACAGATACGCAGTATTTT
TRBV6-1,.,TRBJ2-1,.,CASTAPISPEQFF,TGTGCCAGCACCGCGCCTATTTCTCCTGAGCAGTTCTTC
TRBV29-1,.,TRBJ1-1,.,CSVGGVDNTEAFF,TGCAGCGTTGGGGGGGTAGATAACACTGAAGCTTTCTTT
TRBV28,TRBD2,TRBJ2-2,few,CASNQPRTSGSGWPGELFF,TGTGCCAGCAACCAACCTCGGACTAGCGGGAGCGGCTGGCCCGGGGAGCTGTTTTTT
TRBV14,.,TRBJ2-7,.,CASSSRSWSRSEQYF,TGTGCCAGCAGCTCAAGGTCGTGGTCGAGGTCCGAGCAGTACTTC
TRBV5-1,TRBD2,TRBJ2-1,.,CASSLGSGGPGSYNEQFF,TGCGCCAGCAGCTTGGGTAGCGGGGGCCCTGGGTCCTACAATGAGCAGTTCTTC
TRBV4-2,.,TRBJ2-7,.,CASSPDRNYEQYF,TGTGCCAGCAGCCCGGACAGAAACTACGAGCAGTACTTC
TRBV4-2,.,TRBJ2-2,few,CASSQVLGQHANTGELFF,TGTGCCAGCAGCCAAGTGTTGGGTCAGCACGCGAACACCGGGGAGCTGTTTTTT
TRBV19,.,TRBJ1-5,few,CASSIVVDRLNQPQHF,TGTGCCAGTAGTATAGTCGTAGACAGGCTCAATCAGCCCCAGCATTTT
TRBV18,TRBD1,TRBJ2-7,few,CASSPLGQGSLEQYF,TGTGCCAGCTCACCACTAGGACAGGGGTCTCTGGAGCAGTACTTC
TRBV18,TRBD1,TRBJ2-7,few,CASSPQGERYEQYF,TGTGCCAGCTCACCCCAGGGGGAGAGGTACGAGCAGTACTTC
TRBV6-5,.,TRBJ2-1,few,CASSQLGSGNNEQFF,TGTGCCAGCAGCCAACTAGGAAGTGGTAACAATGAGCAGTTCTTC
TRBV7-2,.,TRBJ2-5,few,CASSLYPEETQYF,TGTGCCAGCAGCTTATACCCAGAAGAGACCCAGTACTTC
TRBV19,TRBD2,TRBJ2-3,.,CASSPGLAGDTQYF,TGTGCCAGTTCTCCGGGACTAGCGGGAGATACGCAGTATTTT
TRBV4-2,.,TRBJ2-2,.,CASSQRVAGELFF,TGTGCCAGCAGCCAAAGGGTAGCCGGGGAGCTGTTTTTT
TRBV6-5,.,TRBJ1-1,few,CASSERQGFTEAFF,TGTGCCAGCAGTGAACGGCAGGGGTTCACTGAAGCTTTCTTT
TRBV12-5,.,TRBJ1-1,.,CASAGQMNTEAFF,TGTGCTAGTGCCGGACAGATGAACACTGAAGCTTTCTTT
TRBV14,TRBD2,TRBJ2-7,few,CASSLFGTTYEQYF,TGTGCCAGCAGCCTCTTCGGGACTACCTACGAGCAGTACTTC
TRBV7-2,.,TRBJ2-3,.,CASNPSGGTTDTQYF,TGTGCCAGCAACCCATCCGGGGGAACCACAGATACGCAGTATTTT
TRBV5-6,TRBD1,TRBJ2-7,few,CASSLGVYRDRSFYEQYF,TGTGCCAGCAGCTTGGGCGTCTACCGGGACAGGTCGTTCTACGAGCAGTACTTC
TRBV5-6,TRBD2,TRBJ2-3,few,CASQFSGRYTDTQYF,TGTGCCAGCCAATTCAGCGGGAGGTACACAGATACGCAGTATTTT
TRBV7-6,TRBD2,TRBJ2-1,.,CASSFLGSGTKNNEQFF,TGTGCCAGCAGCTTCTTGGGCAGCGGGACTAAAAACAATGAGCAGTTCTTC
TRBV28,TRBD1,TRBJ1-5,.,CASSLWVTGGNQPQHF,TGTGCCAGCAGTTTATGGGTGACAGGGGGCAATCAGCCCCAGCATTTT
TRBV18,TRBD2,TRBJ2-2,few,CASSPKTSGDTGELFF,TGTGCCAGCTCACCGAAGACTAGCGGTGACACCGGGGAGCTGTTTTTT
TRBV28,.,TRBJ1-2,few,CASSHIPTGGYTF,TGTGCCAGCAGTCATATTCCGACAGGCGGCTACACCTTC
TRBV27,TRBD1,TRBJ2-7,.,CATRGDRVGEQYF,TGTGCCACCAGAGGGGACAGGGTGGGCGAGCAGTACTTC
TRBV9,.,TRBJ2-1,.,CASSVGSGGGGASEQFF,TGTGCCAGCAGCGTAGGATCAGGTGGAGGGGGTGCCAGTGAGCAGTTCTTC
TRBV6-1,.,TRBJ1-4,.,CASSEGSGEKLFF,TGTGCCAGCAGTGAGGGGAGTGGCGAAAAACTGTTTTTT
TRBV11-1,.,TRBJ1-1,.,CASSVRGDLTEAFF,TGTGCCAGCAGTGTACGGGGGGATTTGACTGAAGCTTTCTTT
TRBV7-2,TRBD2,TRBJ2-7,few,CASSLSREGYEQYF,TGTGCCAGCAGCTTATCGAGGGAGGGCTACGAGCAGTACTTC
TRBV6-1,.,TRBJ2-5,few,CASSEAFGETQYF,TGTGCCAGCAGTGAAGCGTTTGGTGAGACCCAGTACTTC
TRBV6-5,TRBD2,TRBJ2-5,few,CASRPGTSGRETQYF,TGTGCCAGCAGACCCGGGACTAGCGGGAGGGAGACCCAGTACTTC
TRBV28,.,TRBJ2-7,.,CASSYRSSYEQYF,TGTGCCAGCAGTTACCGGAGCTCCTACGAGCAGTACTTC
TRBV10-3,TRBD1,TRBJ1-1,.,CAISRITGGNPHMNTEAFF,TGTGCCATCAGCCGAATAACAGGGGGCAATCCCCACATGAACACTGAAGCTTTCTTT
TRBV29-1,TRBD1,TRBJ2-1,.,CSGLSSGQGGILEQFF,TGCAGCGGCTTGAGTTCGGGACAGGGGGGAATTCTTGAGCAGTTCTTC
TRBV6-6,.,TRBJ2-1,.,CASSPRGQSSYNEQFF,TGTGCCAGCAGCCCTCGTGGGCAAAGCTCCTACAATGAGCAGTTCTTC
TRBV6-5,TRBD1,TRBJ1-2,few,CASSTGDGYTF,TGTGCCAGTTCGACAGGGGATGGCTACACCTTC
TRBV5-1,TRBD1,TRBJ2-2,few,CASQGQRNTGELFF,TGCGCCAGCCAGGGACAGAGAAACACCGGGGAGCTGTTTTTT
TRBV28,.,TRBJ1-1,.,CASSLGGVSNTEAFF,TGTGCCAGCAGTTTAGGTGGGGTCTCGAACACTGAAGCTTTCTTT
TRBV18,.,TRBJ1-4,.,CASSVAQGRPTNEKLFF,TGTGCCAGCTCAGTTGCGCAGGGAAGGCCAACTAATGAAAAACTGTTTTTT
TRBV10-3,.,TRBJ2-7,few,CAISELGSPTYEQYF,TGTGCCATCAGTGAGCTGGGAAGTCCTACCTACGAGCAGTACTTC